These 21 T cell receptor beta chains came from one sample sequenced in a study of radiotherapy plus CTLA-4 blockade in lung cancer. Sequencing was performed with immunoSEQ multiplex PCR; in TCRdb, only in-frame clones are kept and a portion is missing. The sample holds tens of thousands of clones; 70% to 80% are singletons and the top ten take roughly 4%. Sequenced material: peripheral blood, taken from a patient treated with radiotherapy plus ipilimumab. The receptors stem from a human donor with non-small cell lung cancer who had a partial response to radiotherapy plus ipilimumab.

The chain carries TRBV9 and TRBJ2-2; D unresolved. The CDR3 sequence is 16 residues long. Germline V gene data show CDR1 as SGDLS and CDR2 as YYNGEE. Trimming took off 0 bases at V and 2 bases at J, with 11 bases between the two ends. CDR3 DNA: TGTGCCAGCAGCGTAGGAGGCTTATCCAACACCGGGGAGCTGTTTTTT. This codes for CASSVGGLSNTGELFF. Full variable domain (remainder filled in from reference TRBV9 and TRBJ2-2): DSGVTQTPKHLITATGQRVTLRCSPRSGDLSVYWYQQSLDQGLQFLIQYYNGEERAKGNILERFSAQQFPDLHSELNLSSLELGDSALYFCASSVGGLSNTGELFFGEGSRLTVL.

This clone was found once. This chain joins TRBV5-1 and TRBJ2-5; the D gene is possibly TRBD1 (6 bases). Germline V CDR1 and CDR2: SGHRS, YFSETQ. This CDR3 is 13 amino acids long. Trimming cost V 6 bases and J 1 base, with 10 bases left between them. The CDR3 loop is CASKQGTQETQYF. The CDR3 DNA reads TGCGCCAGCAAACAGGGAACCCAAGAGACCCAGTACTTC.

The V gene is TRBV2, the J gene TRBJ1-6; the D gene is possibly TRBD1 (5 bases). The CDR3 spans 18 residues. Germline CDR1 and CDR2: SNHLY and FYNNEI. Trimming left V 3 bases short and J 5 bases short, with 20 bases between. CDR3 nucleotides: TGTGCCAGCAGTGACCCAAGGACACGAGACAACGATAATTCACCCCTCCACTTT. This sequence encodes CASSDPRTRDNDNSPLHF.

V is TRBV29-1 and J is TRBJ2-3; D unclear. The CDR3 length is 12 residues. The germline CDR1 and CDR2 sequences are SQVTM and ANQGSEA. Trimming removed 8 bases at V and 0 bases at J, with 9 bases between. The CDR3 bases are TGCAGCACAACCGGGAGCACAGATACGCAGTATTTT. It codes for CSTTGSTDTQYF.

The chain has TRBV5-4 and TRBJ2-1; 8 bases agree with TRBD1. Germline CDR1 is SGHNT and CDR2 is YYREEE (reference sequence). This CDR3 comprises 14 residues. J gave up 5 bases and V 4 bases, and 5 bases lay outside the gene matches. This CDR3 reads CASSRGDRHNEQFF. The CDR3 DNA reads TGTGCCAGCAGCCGAGGGGACAGGCACAATGAGCAGTTCTTC.

The V and J genes are TRBV18 and TRBJ1-3, with TRBD1 identical over 9 bases. After removal of 6 bases from V and 4 bases from J, the junction contained 7 bases not matched to a gene. This CDR3 spans 15 amino acids. Per the germline V gene, CDR1 is KGHSH and CDR2 is LQKENI. CDR3 residues: CASSPSGTGGNTIYF. CDR3 in DNA: TGTGCCAGCTCCCCTTCCGGGACAGGGGGAAACACCATATATTTT.

CDR3 amino acids: CASSVGTGQETQYF. The CDR3 DNA sequence: TGCGCCAGCAGCGTAGGGACAGGCCAAGAGACCCAGTACTTC. This sequence joins TRBV5-1 and TRBJ2-5; TRBD1 matches at 8 bases. This CDR3 region has 14 residues. Germline trimming cut 4 bases from V and 1 base from J; bases unmatched to any gene: 3. Germline values: CDR1 SGHRS, CDR2 YFSETQ.

The DNA for the CDR3 is TGTGCCAGCAGCTTGGCAGGGCCCTATAATTCACCCCTCCACTTT. Translation: CASSLAGPYNSPLHF. The genes are TRBV5-4 and TRBJ1-6, with D perhaps matching TRBD1 (5 bases). V was trimmed by 0 bases and J by 2 bases, leaving 6 bases between them. Germline V gene data show CDR1 as SGHNT and CDR2 as YYREEE (reference sequence). The CDR3 spans 15 residues.

This chain links TRBV7-9 with TRBJ2-7; 9 bases are a match to TRBD1. The V segment lost 7 bases and the J segment 5 bases; nucleotides outside the gene matches: 12. The CDR3 has 15 amino acids. Germline V gene sequence: CDR1 SEHNR, CDR2 FQNEAQ (reference sequence). The CDR3 sequence: CASTFIGTGSNEQYF. CDR3 bases: TGTGCCAGCACCTTCATTGGGACAGGGAGTAACGAGCAGTACTTC. The whole variable domain, remainder taken from reference TRBV7-9 and TRBJ2-7, is DTGVSQNPRHKITKRGQNVTFRCDPISEHNRLYWYRQTLGQGPEFLTYFQNEAQLEKSRLLSDRFSAERPKGSFSTLEIQRTEQGDSAMYLCASTFIGTGSNEQYFGPGTRLTVT.

The chain employs TRBV18 and TRBJ1-1; a weak D match, TRBD1 (6 bases). The V gene's germline CDR1 is KGHSH and CDR2 LQKENI. V lost 5 bases and J 6 bases, leaving 10 bases between the germline ends. CDR3 length: 12 residues. For the CDR3, the DNA is TGTGCCAGCTCATTTACAGGGCCTGAAGCTTTCTTT. It specifies CASSFTGPEAFF.

The chain combines TRBV19 with TRBJ2-7; 7 bases are a match to TRBD2. V trimming: 6 bases; J trimming: 2 bases; junction bases outside the gene matches: 7. The CDR3 is 14 residues long. Germline V gene sequence: CDR1 LNHDA, CDR2 SQIVND (reference sequence). CDR3 DNA: TGTGCCAGTAGCCGTAGCGGGCCGACCTACGAGCAGTACTTC. Its protein is CASSRSGPTYEQYF. The complete variable domain, with remaining parts taken from reference TRBV19 and TRBJ2-7, reads DGGITQSPKYLFRKEGQNVTLSCEQNLNHDAMYWYRQDPGQGLRLIYYSQIVNDFQKGDIAEGYSVSREKKESFPLTVTSAQKNPTAFYLCASSRSGPTYEQYFGPGTRLTVT.

Only a few counts were recorded for this clone. The chain has TRBV7-6 and TRBJ2-1; TRBD2 is a possible D gene (7 bases). Germline V CDR1 and CDR2: SGHVS, FNYEAQ. V was pared by 3 bases and J by 7 bases, with 16 bases between. CDR3 length equals 15 residues. CDR3 DNA: TGTGCCAGCAGCTTGAGTGGGGGGGCTGGAAATGAGCAGTTCTTC. This codes for CASSLSGGAGNEQFF.

The chain combines TRBV6-5 with TRBJ2-7; 11 bases are a match to TRBD1. V shed 0 bases, J shed 5 bases, and the junction held 6 bases outside the gene matches. This CDR3 spans 16 amino acids. Germline CDR1 reads MNHEY; CDR2 reads SVGAGI. The CDR3 DNA reads TGTGCCAGCAGTTACTCGTTGGGACAGGGGGTCAACGAGCAGTACTTC. This gives the protein CASSYSLGQGVNEQYF.

The rearrangement uses TRBV28 and TRBJ1-2, with D possibly matching TRBD1 (5 bases). V lost 5 bases and J 5 bases, leaving 21 bases between the germline ends. The length of the CDR3 is 16 residues. From germline, CDR1 is MDHEN and CDR2 SYDVKM. In DNA form, the CDR3 reads TGTGCCAGCAGTCCCCCTATGACGCGGGGACGGTATGGCTACACCTTC. Encoded protein: CASSPPMTRGRYGYTF.

V and J are TRBV9 and TRBJ2-3, with 8 bases lining up with TRBD1. The CDR3 has 13 residues. The germline gives CDR1 SGDLS, CDR2 YYNGEE. V shed 4 bases and J 4 bases; nucleotides not matched to a gene: 2. CDR3 coding DNA: TGTGCCAGCAGCTTCAGGGGGCCAGATACGCAGTATTTT. Its translation: CASSFRGPDTQYF.

This clone was recorded a few times. The V and J genes are TRBV19 and TRBJ2-1; possibly TRBD1 for D (5 bases). V lost 6 bases and J 2 bases, leaving 11 bases between the germline ends. CDR1 and CDR2 from the germline V gene are LNHDA and SQIVND (reference sequence). The CDR3 extends over 14 amino acids. CDR3: CASRNRIPYNEQFF. Written as DNA, the CDR3 is TGTGCCAGTAGGAACAGGATTCCCTACAATGAGCAGTTCTTC.

The chain joins TRBV4-1 to TRBJ2-3, with TRBD2 matching over 11 bases. CDR1 and CDR2 from the germline V gene are MGHRA and YSYEKL. Unmatched junction bases numbered 6, after V lost 0 bases and J lost 4 bases. This CDR3 contains 17 residues. The CDR3 reads CASSQEATSGVPDTQYF. The CDR3 coding sequence is TGCGCCAGCAGCCAAGAGGCGACTAGCGGGGTCCCAGATACGCAGTATTTT.

The V call is TRBV11-2, the J call TRBJ2-5; D is perhaps TRBD2 (5 bases). Germline CDR1 and CDR2: SGHAT and FQNNGV. The CDR3 length is 14 residues. Trimming took off 3 bases at V and 11 bases at J, with 19 bases between the two ends. In nucleotides, the CDR3 is TGTGCCAGCAGCTTCGCGGGCCTTATGAGGGAGCAGTACTTC. Translation gives CASSFAGLMREQYF.

This sequence joins TRBV19 and TRBJ1-5; 7 bases agree with TRBD1. Germline CDR1 and CDR2: LNHDA and SQIVND (reference sequence). The CDR3 is made up of 13 amino acids. V shed 7 bases, J shed 6 bases, and the junction held 6 bases outside the gene matches. Here the CDR3 DNA reads TGTGCCAGTAAGGGGGCAGGGTCTCAGCCCCAGCATTTT. It yields the protein CASKGAGSQPQHF.

CDR3 region: CASSIVRGLGLNEQFF. CDR3 nucleotide sequence: TGTGCCAGTAGTATAGTACGGGGACTCGGTCTGAATGAGCAGTTCTTC. The chain recombines TRBV19 with TRBJ2-1, with D possibly being TRBD2 (6 bases). This CDR3 contains 16 residues. Germline V lookup: CDR1 LNHDA, CDR2 SQIVND (reference sequence). V gave up 1 base and J gave up 7 bases, with 17 bases separating them.

The chain uses TRBV7-2 and TRBJ1-3; no clear D. The germline gives CDR1 SGHTA, CDR2 FQGNSA. The V and J ends lost 0 bases and 2 bases respectively, with 11 bases between them. The CDR3 is 16 amino acids. CDR3 in amino acids: CASSLASAGPGNTIYF. The CDR3 nucleotides read TGTGCCAGCAGCTTAGCGAGTGCAGGTCCTGGAAACACCATATATTTT.